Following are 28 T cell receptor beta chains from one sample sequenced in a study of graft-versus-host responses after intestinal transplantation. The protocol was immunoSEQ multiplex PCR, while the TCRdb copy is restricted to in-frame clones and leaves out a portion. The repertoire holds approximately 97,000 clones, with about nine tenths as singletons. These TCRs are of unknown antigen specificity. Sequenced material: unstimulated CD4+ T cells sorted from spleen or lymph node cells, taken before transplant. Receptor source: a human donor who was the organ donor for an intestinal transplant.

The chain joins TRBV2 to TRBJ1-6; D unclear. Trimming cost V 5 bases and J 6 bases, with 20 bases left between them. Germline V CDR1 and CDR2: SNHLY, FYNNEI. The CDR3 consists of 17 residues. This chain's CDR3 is CASSLRDPSDLNSPLHF. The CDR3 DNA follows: TGTGCCAGCAGTCTCCGGGATCCAAGCGACCTTAATTCACCCCTCCACTTT.

The CDR3 loop is CATRPLAGITDTQYF. In nucleotides, the CDR3 is TGTGCCACCCGGCCGCTAGCGGGGATCACAGATACGCAGTATTTT. V gene TRBV6-1 combines with J gene TRBJ2-3, with 9 positions matching TRBD2. Germline V gives CDR1 MNHNS, CDR2 SASEGT. Trimming at V came to 10 bases and at J to 2 bases, leaving 10 bases not matched to a gene. This CDR3 spans 15 amino acids.

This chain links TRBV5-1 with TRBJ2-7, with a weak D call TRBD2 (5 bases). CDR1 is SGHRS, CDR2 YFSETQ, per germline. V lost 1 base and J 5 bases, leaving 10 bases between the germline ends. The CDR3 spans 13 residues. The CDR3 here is CASSLPSIHEQYF. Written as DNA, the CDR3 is TGCGCCAGCAGCTTGCCTAGCATCCACGAGCAGTACTTC.

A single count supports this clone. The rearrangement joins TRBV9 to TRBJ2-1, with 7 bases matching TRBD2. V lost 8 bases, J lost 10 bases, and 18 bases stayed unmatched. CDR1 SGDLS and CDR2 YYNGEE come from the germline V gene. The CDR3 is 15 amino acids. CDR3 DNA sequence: TGTGCCAGTGGATCCCACAGCGGGACTAACGGGGAGCAGTTCTTC. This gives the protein CASGSHSGTNGEQFF.

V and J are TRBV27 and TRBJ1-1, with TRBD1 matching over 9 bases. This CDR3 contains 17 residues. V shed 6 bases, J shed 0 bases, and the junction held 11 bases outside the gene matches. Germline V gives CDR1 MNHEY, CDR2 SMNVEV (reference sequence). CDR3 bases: TGTGCCAGCAGGTTACATGGGCGGGACAGGGTGAACACTGAAGCTTTCTTT. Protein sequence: CASRLHGRDRVNTEAFF.

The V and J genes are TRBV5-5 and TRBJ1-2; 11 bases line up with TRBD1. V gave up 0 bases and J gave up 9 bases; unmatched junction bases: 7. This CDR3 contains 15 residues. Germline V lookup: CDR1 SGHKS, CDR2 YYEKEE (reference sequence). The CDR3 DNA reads TGTGCCAGCAGCTTGGATGGGACAGGGGGAGCGCGCTACACCTTC. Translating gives CASSLDGTGGARYTF.

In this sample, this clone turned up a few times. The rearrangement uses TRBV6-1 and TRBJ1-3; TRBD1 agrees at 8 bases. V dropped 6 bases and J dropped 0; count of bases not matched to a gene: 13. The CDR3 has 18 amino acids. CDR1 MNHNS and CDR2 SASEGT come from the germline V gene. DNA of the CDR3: TGTGCCAGCAGAGAAAGGGAGACAGGGGCTTACTCTGGAAACACCATATATTTT. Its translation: CASRERETGAYSGNTIYF.

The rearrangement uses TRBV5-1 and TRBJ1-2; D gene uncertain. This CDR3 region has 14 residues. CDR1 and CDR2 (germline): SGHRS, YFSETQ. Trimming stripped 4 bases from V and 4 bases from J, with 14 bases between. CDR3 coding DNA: TGCGCCAGCAGCCGCTCCCAGGAAGCCTATGGCTACACCTTC. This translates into CASSRSQEAYGYTF.

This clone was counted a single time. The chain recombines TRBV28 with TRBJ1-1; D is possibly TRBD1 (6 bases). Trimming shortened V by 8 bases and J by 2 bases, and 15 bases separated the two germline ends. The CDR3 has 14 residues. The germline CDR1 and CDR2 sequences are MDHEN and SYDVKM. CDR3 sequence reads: CASCSPGTNTEAFF. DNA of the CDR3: TGTGCCAGCTGCTCCCCCGGGACAAACACTGAAGCTTTCTTT. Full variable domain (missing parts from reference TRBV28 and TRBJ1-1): DVKVTQSSRYLVKRTGEKVFLECVQDMDHENMFWYRQDPGLGLRLIYFSYDVKMKEKGDIPEGYSVSREKKERFSLILESASTNQTSMYLCASCSPGTNTEAFFGQGTRLTVV.

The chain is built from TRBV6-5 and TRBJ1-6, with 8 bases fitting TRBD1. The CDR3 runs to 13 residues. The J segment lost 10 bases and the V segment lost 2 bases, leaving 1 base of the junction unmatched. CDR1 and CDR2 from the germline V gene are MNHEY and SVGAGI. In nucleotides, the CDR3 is TGTGCCAGCAGTTACGGGACAGGCTCACCCCTCCACTTT. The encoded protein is CASSYGTGSPLHF.

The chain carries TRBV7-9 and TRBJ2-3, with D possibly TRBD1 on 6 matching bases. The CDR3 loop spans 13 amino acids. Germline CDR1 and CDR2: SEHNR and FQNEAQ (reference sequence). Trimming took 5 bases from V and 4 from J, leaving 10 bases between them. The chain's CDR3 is CASSKTGSDTQYF. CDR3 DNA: TGTGCCAGCAGCAAAACAGGGTCAGATACGCAGTATTTT.

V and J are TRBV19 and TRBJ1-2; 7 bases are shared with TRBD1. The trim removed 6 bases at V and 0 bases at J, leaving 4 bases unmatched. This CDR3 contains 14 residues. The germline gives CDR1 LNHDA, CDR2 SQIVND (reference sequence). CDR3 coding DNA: TGTGCCAGTAGCTGGGACAGAACTAACTATGGCTACACCTTC. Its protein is CASSWDRTNYGYTF.

CDR3 loop: CASSRGQGGHNSPLHF. CDR3 DNA sequence: TGCGCCAGCAGCCGGGGACAGGGTGGACATAATTCACCCCTCCACTTT. The V gene is TRBV4-3, the J gene TRBJ1-6, with 9 bases fitting TRBD1. Germline V gives CDR1 LGHNA, CDR2 YSLEER. V shed 4 bases and J 5 bases; nucleotides not matched to a gene: 6. The CDR3 loop spans 16 amino acids.

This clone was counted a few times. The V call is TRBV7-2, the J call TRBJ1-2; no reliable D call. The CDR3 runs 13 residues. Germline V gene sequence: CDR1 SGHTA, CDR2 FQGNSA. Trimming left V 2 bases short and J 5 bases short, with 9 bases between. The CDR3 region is CASSLSSTYGYTF. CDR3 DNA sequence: TGTGCCAGCAGCTTAAGCTCCACTTATGGCTACACCTTC.

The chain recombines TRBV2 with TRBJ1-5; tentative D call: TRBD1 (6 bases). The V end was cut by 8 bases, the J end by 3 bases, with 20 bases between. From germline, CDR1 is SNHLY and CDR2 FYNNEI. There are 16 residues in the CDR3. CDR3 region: CASHPGTHRPNQPQHF. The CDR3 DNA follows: TGTGCCAGCCACCCCGGGACACACAGACCCAATCAGCCCCAGCATTTT.

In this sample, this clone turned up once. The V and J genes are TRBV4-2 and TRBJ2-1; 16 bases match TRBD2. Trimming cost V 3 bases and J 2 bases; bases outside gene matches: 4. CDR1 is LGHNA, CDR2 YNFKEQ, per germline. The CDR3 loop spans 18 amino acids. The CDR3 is CASSQGLAGGPTYNEQFF. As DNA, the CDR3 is TGTGCCAGCAGCCAGGGACTAGCGGGGGGGCCGACCTACAATGAGCAGTTCTTC.

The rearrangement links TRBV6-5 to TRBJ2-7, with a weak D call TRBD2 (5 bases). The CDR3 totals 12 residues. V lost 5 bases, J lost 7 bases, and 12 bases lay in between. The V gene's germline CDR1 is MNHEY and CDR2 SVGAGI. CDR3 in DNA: TGTGCCAGCAGTCCGGGCCGAGGGGAGCAGTACTTC. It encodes CASSPGRGEQYF.

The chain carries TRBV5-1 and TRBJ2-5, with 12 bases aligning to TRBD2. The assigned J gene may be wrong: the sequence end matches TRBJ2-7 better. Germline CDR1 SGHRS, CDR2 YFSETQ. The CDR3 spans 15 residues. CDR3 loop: CASSIVTSGGYEQYF. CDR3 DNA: TGCGCCAGCAGCATCGTGACTAGCGGGGGCTACGAGCAGTACTTC.

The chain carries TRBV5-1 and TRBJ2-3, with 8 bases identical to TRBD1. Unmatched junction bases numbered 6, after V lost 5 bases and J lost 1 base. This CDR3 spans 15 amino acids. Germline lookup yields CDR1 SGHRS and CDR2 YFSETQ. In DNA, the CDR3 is TGCGCCAGCAGATCCTCGACAGGGGGCACAGATACGCAGTATTTT. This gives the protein CASRSSTGGTDTQYF.

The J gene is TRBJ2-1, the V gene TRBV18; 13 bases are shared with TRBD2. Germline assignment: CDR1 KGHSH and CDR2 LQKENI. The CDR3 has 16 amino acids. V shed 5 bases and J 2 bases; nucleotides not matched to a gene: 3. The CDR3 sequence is CASSSGTSGAYNEQFF. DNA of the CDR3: TGTGCCAGCTCATCCGGGACTAGCGGGGCCTACAATGAGCAGTTCTTC.

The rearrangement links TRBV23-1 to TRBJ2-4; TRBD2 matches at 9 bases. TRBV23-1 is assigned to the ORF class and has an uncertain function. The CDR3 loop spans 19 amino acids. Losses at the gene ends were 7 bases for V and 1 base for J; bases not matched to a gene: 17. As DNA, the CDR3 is TGCGCCAGCACCCAGAGTTGGCGGGGGGGCCGAGAGGCCAAAAACATTCAGTACTTC. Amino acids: CASTQSWRGGREAKNIQYF.

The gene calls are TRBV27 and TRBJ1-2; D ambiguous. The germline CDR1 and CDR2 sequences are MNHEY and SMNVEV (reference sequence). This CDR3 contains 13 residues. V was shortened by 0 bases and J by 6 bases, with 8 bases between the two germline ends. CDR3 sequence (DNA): TGTGCCAGCAGTTTATCGAGGGTGGATGGCTACACCTTC. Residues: CASSLSRVDGYTF.

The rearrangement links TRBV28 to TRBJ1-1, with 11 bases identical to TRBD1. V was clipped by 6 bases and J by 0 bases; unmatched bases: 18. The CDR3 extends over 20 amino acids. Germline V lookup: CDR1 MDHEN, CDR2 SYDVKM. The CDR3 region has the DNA TGTGCCAGCAGCCGAAAAAATTGGGGGACAGGGGGTTTCATGAACACTGAAGCTTTCTTT. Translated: CASSRKNWGTGGFMNTEAFF. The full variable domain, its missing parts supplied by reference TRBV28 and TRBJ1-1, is DVKVTQSSRYLVKRTGEKVFLECVQDMDHENMFWYRQDPGLGLRLIYFSYDVKMKEKGDIPEGYSVSREKKERFSLILESASTNQTSMYLCASSRKNWGTGGFMNTEAFFGQGTRLTVV.

The CDR3 sequence: CASSLDPPTGEQYF. The CDR3 nucleotides are TGTGCCAGCAGCTTAGATCCCCCAACGGGCGAGCAGTACTTC. The V and J genes are TRBV11-2 and TRBJ2-7; no reliable D call. V lost 0 bases, J lost 6 bases, and 12 bases lay in between. Germline V CDR1 and CDR2: SGHAT, FQNNGV. There are 14 residues in the CDR3.

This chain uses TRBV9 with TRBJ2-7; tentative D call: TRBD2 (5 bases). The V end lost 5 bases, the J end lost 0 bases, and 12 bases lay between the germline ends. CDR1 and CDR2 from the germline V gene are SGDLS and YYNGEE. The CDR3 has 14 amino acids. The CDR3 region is CASSGSPVSYEQYF. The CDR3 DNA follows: TGTGCCAGCAGTGGGAGCCCAGTCTCCTACGAGCAGTACTTC.

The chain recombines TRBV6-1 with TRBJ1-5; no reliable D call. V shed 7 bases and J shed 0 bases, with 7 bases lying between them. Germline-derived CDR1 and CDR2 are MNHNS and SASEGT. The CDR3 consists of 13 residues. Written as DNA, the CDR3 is TGTGCCAGCACACAGTATAGCAATCAGCCCCAGCATTTT. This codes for CASTQYSNQPQHF.

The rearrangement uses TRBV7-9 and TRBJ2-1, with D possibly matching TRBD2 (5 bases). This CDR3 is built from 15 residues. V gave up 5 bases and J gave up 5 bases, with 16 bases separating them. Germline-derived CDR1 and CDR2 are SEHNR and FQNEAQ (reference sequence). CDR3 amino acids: CASSALPRGDNEQFF. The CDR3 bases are TGTGCCAGCAGCGCCCTCCCCCGGGGAGACAATGAGCAGTTCTTC.

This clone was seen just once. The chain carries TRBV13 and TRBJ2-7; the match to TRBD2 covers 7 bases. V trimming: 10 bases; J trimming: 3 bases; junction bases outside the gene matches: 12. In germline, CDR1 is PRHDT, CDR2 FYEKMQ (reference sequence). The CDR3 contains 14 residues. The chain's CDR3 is CATRRGGGIYEQYF. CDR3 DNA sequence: TGTGCCACCCGGCGTGGGGGGGGTATCTACGAGCAGTACTTC.